These 5 T cell receptor beta chains were sequenced from one sample in a study of blood T cell repertoires in COVID-19. Profiled with immunoSEQ multiplex PCR; TCRdb holds only in-frame clones, not every one. The table lists 140,000 or so clones, around 86% of them singletons. The source material was peripheral blood. The receptor source for this set is a human donor in a cohort sampled during active COVID-19.

The chain recombines TRBV6-6 with TRBJ2-1, with TRBD2 identical over 12 bases. With V trimmed by 5 bases and J by 10 bases, 9 bases remained unmatched. CDR1 is MNHNY, CDR2 SVGAGI, per germline (reference sequence). The CDR3 runs to 15 residues. The CDR3 protein is CASSTRLAGVREQFF. The DNA of the CDR3 is TGTGCCAGCAGTACCCGACTAGCGGGAGTCAGGGAGCAGTTCTTC.

This sequence joins TRBV5-4 and TRBJ2-3; 10 bases are a match to TRBD2. The CDR3 has 15 amino acids. V lost 4 bases to trimming and J lost 8 bases; unmatched junction nucleotides: 10. The germline CDR1 and CDR2 sequences are SGHNT and YYREEE (reference sequence). The CDR3 loop reads CASSTGASGSSTQYF. For the CDR3, the DNA is TGTGCCAGCAGCACGGGCGCTAGCGGGAGTAGTACGCAGTATTTT.

The gene calls are TRBV3-1 (or the pseudogene TRBV3-2) and TRBJ2-7; TRBD1 agrees at 8 bases. V was pared by 1 base and J by 6 bases, with 5 bases of the junction left unmatched. There are 14 residues in the CDR3. Germline CDR1 reads LGHDT; CDR2 reads YNNKEL (reference sequence). CDR3 DNA sequence: TGTGCCAGCAGCCAAGCCAGGGGGCTTTCCGAGCAGTACTTC. Translated: CASSQARGLSEQYF.

This rearrangement joins TRBV6-5 to TRBJ2-7; maybe TRBD2 (7 bases). Germline V gene lookup returns CDR1 MNHEY and CDR2 SVGAGI. Deletions cut 5 bases from V and 2 bases from J, with 16 bases between. This CDR3 is built from 15 residues. In DNA form, the CDR3 reads TGTGCCAGCAGTAGACGGAAGGGGGGGGCCTACGAGCAGTACTTC. Amino acid sequence: CASSRRKGGAYEQYF.

The chain is built from TRBV5-6 and TRBJ2-4, with 12 bases matching TRBD1. Per germline, CDR1 SGHDT and CDR2 YYEEEE. J gave up 0 bases and V 0 bases, and 7 bases lay outside the gene matches. The CDR3 is made up of 19 amino acids. This CDR3 is CASSLAGTGGRVAKNIQYF. CDR3 DNA sequence: TGTGCCAGCAGCTTGGCCGGGACAGGGGGCCGAGTAGCCAAAAACATTCAGTACTTC. The variable domain in full, completed from reference TRBV5-6 and TRBJ2-4, reads DAGVTQSPTHLIKTRGQQVTLRCSPKSGHDTVSWYQQALGQGPQFIFQYYEEEERQRGNFPDRFSGHQFPNYSSELNVNALLLGDSALYLCASSLAGTGGRVAKNIQYFGAGTRLSVL.